This T cell receptor (beta chain) was documented in a study of T cells in tuberculosis. The time point is: new active TB diagnosis, blood taken before or within 7 days of starting treatment. Using immunoSEQ multiplex PCR, the repertoire was profiled, and TCRdb retains in-frame clones only, with some absent. The sample contains about 34,000 clones, approximately 90% of which appear only once. Germline CDR1 SNHLY, CDR2 FYNNEI. The CDR3 has 13 residues. V was pared by 3 bases and J by 7 bases, with 9 bases between. The source material was PBMCs, sampled at tuberculosis diagnosis. V and J are TRBV2 and TRBJ1-4, with a tentative D call TRBD1 (6 bases). The receptor was derived from an adult with tuberculosis. The CDR3 region is CASSERGGEKLFF. DNA of the CDR3: TGTGCCAGCAGTGAGAGGGGGGGTGAAAAACTGTTTTTT.